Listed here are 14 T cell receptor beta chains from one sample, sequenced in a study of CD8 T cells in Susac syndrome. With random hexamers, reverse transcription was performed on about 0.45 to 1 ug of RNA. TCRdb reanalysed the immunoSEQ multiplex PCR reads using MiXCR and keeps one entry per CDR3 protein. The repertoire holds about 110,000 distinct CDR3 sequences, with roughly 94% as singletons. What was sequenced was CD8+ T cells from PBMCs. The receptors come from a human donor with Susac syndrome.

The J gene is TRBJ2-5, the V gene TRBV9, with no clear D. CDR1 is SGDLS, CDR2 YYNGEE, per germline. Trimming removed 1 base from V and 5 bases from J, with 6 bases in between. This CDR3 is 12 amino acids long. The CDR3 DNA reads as TGTGCCAGCAGCGTAAGTGGGGAGACCCAGTACTTC. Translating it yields CASSVSGETQYF.

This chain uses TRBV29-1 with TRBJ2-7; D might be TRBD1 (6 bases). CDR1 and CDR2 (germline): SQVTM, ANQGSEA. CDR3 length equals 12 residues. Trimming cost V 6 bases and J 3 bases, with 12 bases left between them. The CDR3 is CSVVMDSYEQYF. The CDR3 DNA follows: TGCAGCGTCGTTATGGACAGCTACGAGCAGTACTTC.

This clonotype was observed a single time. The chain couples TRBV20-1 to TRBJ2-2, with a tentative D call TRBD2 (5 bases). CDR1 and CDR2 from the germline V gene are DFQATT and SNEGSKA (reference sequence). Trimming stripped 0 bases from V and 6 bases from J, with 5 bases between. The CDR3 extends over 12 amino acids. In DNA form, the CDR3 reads TGCAGTGCTAGAGAGAGGGCCGGGGAGCTGTTTTTT. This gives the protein CSARERAGELFF.

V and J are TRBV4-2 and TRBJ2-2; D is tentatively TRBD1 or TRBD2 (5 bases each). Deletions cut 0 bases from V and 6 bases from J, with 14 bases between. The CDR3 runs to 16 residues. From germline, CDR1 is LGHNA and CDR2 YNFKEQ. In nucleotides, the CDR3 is TGTGCCAGCAGCCAAGAGAGGGGTTCAAACGCCGGGGAGCTGTTTTTT. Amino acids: CASSQERGSNAGELFF.

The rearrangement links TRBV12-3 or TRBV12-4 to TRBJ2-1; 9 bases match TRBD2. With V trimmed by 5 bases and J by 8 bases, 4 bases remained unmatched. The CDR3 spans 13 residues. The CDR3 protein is CASSPRLADEQFF. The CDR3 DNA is TGTGCCAGCAGTCCCAGACTAGCGGATGAGCAGTTCTTC.

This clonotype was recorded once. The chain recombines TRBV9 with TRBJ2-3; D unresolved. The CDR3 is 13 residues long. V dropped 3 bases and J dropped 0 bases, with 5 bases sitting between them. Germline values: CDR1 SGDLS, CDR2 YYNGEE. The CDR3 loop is CASSAQSTDTQYF. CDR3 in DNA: TGTGCCAGCAGCGCACAAAGCACAGATACGCAGTATTTT.

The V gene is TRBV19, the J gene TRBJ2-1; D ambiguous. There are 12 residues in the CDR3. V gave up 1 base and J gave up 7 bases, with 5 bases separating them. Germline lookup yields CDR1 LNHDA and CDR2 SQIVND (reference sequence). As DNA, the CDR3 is TGTGCCAGTAGTATAGTGGAGAATGAGCAGTTCTTC. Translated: CASSIVENEQFF. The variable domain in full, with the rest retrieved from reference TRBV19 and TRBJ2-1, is DGGITQSPKYLFRKEGQNVTLSCEQNLNHDAMYWYRQDPGQGLRLIYYSQIVNDFQKGDIAEGYSVSREKKESFPLTVTSAQKNPTAFYLCASSIVENEQFFGPGTRLTVL.

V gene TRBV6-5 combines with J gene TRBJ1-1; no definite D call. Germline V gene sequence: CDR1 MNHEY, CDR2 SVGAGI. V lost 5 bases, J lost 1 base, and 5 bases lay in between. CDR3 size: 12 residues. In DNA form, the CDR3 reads TGTGCCAGCAGTGCAGGGAACACTGAAGCTTTCTTT. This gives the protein CASSAGNTEAFF.

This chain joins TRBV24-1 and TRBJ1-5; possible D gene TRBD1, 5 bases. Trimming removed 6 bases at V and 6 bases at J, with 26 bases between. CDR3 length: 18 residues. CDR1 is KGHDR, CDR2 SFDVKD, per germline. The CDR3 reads CATSRQPHRLTIPQPQHF. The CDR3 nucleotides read TGTGCCACCAGTAGACAGCCCCATAGATTAACGATCCCTCAGCCCCAGCATTTT.

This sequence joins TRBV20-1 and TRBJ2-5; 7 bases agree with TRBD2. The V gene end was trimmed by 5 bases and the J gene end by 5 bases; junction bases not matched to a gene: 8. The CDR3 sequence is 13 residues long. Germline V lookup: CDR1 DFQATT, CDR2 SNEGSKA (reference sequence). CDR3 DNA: TGCAGTGCTGCTACTCAGCGGGGCGAGACCCAGTACTTC. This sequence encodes CSAATQRGETQYF.

In nucleotides, the CDR3 is TGTGCCAGCAGCCCCAGGGGGACAGATACGCAGTATTTT. Its translation is CASSPRGTDTQYF. V gene TRBV7-9 combines with J gene TRBJ2-3; 7 bases align to TRBD1. CDR3 size: 13 residues. The V gene end was trimmed by 5 bases and the J gene end by 3 bases; junction bases not matched to a gene: 2. Germline CDR1 reads SEHNR; CDR2 reads FQNEAQ (reference sequence).

The CDR3 sequence is CATSDPSDEQFF. Here the CDR3 DNA reads TGTGCCACCAGTGACCCCTCCGATGAGCAGTTCTTC. The rearrangement joins TRBV24-1 to TRBJ2-1; unclear D gene. V was trimmed by 4 bases and J by 8 bases, leaving 8 bases between them. The CDR3 totals 12 residues. Germline V gene lookup returns CDR1 KGHDR and CDR2 SFDVKD.

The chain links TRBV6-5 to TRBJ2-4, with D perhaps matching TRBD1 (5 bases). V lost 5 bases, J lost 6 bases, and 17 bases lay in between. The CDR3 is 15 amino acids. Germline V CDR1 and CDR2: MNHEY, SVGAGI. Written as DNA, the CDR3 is TGTGCCAGCAGTCCCGGGCAGGGCTGGTCAAACATTCAGTACTTC. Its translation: CASSPGQGWSNIQYF.

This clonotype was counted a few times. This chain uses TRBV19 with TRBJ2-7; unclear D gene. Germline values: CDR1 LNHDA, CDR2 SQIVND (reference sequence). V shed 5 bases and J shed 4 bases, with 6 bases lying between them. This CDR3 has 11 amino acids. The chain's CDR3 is CASSRNYEQYF. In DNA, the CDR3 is TGTGCCAGTAGTCGGAATTACGAGCAGTACTTC.